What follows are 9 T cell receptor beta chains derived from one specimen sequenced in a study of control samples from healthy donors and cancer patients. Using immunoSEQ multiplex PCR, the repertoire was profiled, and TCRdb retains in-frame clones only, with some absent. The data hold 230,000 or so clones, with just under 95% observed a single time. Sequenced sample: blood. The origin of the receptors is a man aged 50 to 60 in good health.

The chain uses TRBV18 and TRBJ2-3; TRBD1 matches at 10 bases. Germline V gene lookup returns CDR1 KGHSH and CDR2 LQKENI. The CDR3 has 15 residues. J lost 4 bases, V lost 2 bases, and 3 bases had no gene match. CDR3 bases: TGTGCCAGCTCACCAGGGACAGGGGAGTCAGATACGCAGTATTTT. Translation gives CASSPGTGESDTQYF.

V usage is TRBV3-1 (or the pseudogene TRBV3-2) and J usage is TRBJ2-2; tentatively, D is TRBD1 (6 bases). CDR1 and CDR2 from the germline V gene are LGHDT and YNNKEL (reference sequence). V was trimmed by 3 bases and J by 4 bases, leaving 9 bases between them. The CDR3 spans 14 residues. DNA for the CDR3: TGTGCCAGCAGCCAGGGGGCAAGCACCGGGGAGCTGTTTTTT. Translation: CASSQGASTGELFF.

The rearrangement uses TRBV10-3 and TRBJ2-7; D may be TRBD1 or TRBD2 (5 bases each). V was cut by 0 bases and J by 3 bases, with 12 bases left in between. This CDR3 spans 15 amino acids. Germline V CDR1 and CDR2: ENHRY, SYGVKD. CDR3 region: CAISESGFGGYEQYF. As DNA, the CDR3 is TGTGCCATCAGTGAGTCGGGTTTTGGGGGCTACGAGCAGTACTTC.

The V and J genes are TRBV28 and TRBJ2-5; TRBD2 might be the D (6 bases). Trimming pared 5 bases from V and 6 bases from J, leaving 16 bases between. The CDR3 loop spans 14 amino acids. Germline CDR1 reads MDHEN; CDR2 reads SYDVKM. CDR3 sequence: CASSPGGGVKTQYF. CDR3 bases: TGTGCCAGCAGTCCCGGTGGAGGGGTTAAGACCCAGTACTTC.

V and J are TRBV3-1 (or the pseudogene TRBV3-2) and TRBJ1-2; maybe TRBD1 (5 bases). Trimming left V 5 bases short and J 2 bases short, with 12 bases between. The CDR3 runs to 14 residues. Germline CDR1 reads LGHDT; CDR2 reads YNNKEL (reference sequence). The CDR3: CASSRQSGNYGYTF. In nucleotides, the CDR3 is TGTGCCAGCAGCAGACAGTCCGGGAACTATGGCTACACCTTC.

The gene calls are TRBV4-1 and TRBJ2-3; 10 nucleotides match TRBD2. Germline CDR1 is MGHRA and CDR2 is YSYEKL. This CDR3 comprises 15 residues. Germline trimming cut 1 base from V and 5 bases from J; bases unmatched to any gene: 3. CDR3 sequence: CASSQAQRGGDTQYF. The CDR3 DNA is TGCGCCAGCAGCCAAGCGCAGCGGGGGGGAGATACGCAGTATTTT.

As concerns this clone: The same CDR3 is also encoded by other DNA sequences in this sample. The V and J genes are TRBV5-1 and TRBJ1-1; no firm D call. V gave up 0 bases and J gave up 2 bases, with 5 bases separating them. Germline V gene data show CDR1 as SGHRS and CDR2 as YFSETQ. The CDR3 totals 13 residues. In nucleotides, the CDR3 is TGCGCCAGCAGCTTGGAAGGTAACACTGAAGCTTTCTTT. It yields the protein CASSLEGNTEAFF.

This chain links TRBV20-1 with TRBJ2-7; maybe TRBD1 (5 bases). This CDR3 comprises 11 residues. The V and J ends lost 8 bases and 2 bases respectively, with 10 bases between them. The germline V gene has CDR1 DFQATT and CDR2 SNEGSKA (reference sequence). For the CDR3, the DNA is TGCAGTCTCGGACAAACCTACGAGCAGTACTTC. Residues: CSLGQTYEQYF.

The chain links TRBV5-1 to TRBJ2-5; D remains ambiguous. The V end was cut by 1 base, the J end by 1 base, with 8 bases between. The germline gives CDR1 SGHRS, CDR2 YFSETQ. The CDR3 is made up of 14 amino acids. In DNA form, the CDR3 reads TGCGCCAGCAGCTTGTGGGCGTTCCAAGAGACCCAGTACTTC. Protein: CASSLWAFQETQYF. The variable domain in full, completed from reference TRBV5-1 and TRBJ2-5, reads KAGVTQTPRYLIKTRGQQVTLSCSPISGHRSVSWYQQTPGQGLQFLFEYFSETQRNKGNFPGRFSGRQFSNSRSEMNVSTLELGDSALYLCASSLWAFQETQYFGPGTRLLVL.